This T cell receptor beta chain was recovered during a study of T-cell memory formation after mild COVID-19 (dated by TCRdb to about 2021). At the level of the whole study: Most TCR sequence clusters were specific to one of the two donors. Two young, previously healthy adult volunteers, one female and one male, were included in the cohort. In a couple of donors, T-cell clones that expanded and contracted after mild COVID-19 were tracked by sequencing TCRalpha and TCRbeta repertoires over time.

The sequencer was an Illumina NovaSeq 6000. TCRalpha and TCRbeta cDNA libraries were built by 5'RACE with constant-segment primers, adding sample barcodes and unique molecular identifiers. Trizol reagent was used to extract RNA from every sample. The libraries were amplified in two PCR steps, and the second step added a second sample barcode and Illumina TruSeq adapters. The libraries were sequenced on an Illumina NovaSeq using 2 x 150 bp paired-end reads. The study's own analysis went as follows. With migec v1.2.7, reads were demultiplexed and then collapsed into UMI-guided consensus sequences. Using mixcr v2.1.11, UMI consensuses were aligned to TRA and TRB V and J templates and then assembled into clonotypes. Clonotypes were classified as expanded or contracted when called significant by both edgeR and NoisET, with noise models trained on biological replicates. For edgeR calls, the cutoffs were a false discovery rate-adjusted p below 0.01 and a log2 fold-change threshold of 1. As an exploratory analysis of dynamics, max-normalized trajectories of the 1000 most abundant clonotypes were examined by PCA with hierarchical clustering. The CD4 or CD8 phenotype of responding clones was assigned using the separately sequenced CD4+ and CD8+ repertoires. Clones were called with MiXCR by TCRdb after fastp trimmed the public reads at Q25, and only in-frame beta chains were retained. Records with the same CDR3 protein are collapsed into one entry carrying the most frequent genes and DNA. The V and J calls here are based on TCRdb, not the publication. This sample lists about 110,000 distinct CDR3 sequences; roughly 12% were detected once. Around 30% of the sample is taken by the ten largest.

PBMCs were isolated by Ficoll-Paque density gradient centrifugation. Of note for this clonotype: Its recognized antigen is unknown. The junction and the germline gene differ at one end; a read error may be behind it.

The CDR3 runs 12 amino acids, cysteine and phenylalanine included. Only the CDR3 region is kept as DNA, spanning 36 bases read in frame from base 1. As encoded in the germline V gene (reference sequence), CDR1 is SEHNR while CDR2 is FQNEAQ. Overall study outcomes, separate from this receptor: Whether the second-wave clones peaking on day 37 were SARS-CoV-2 specific was not confirmed. Contracting CD4+ clones were located mainly in the CM and EM memory subsets, whereas CD8+ clones were found to be enriched in EMRA. Some responding clones were found in pre-infection memory, which suggests that pre-existing cross-reactive memory T cells took part in the SARS-CoV-2 response. Only a couple of mild cases were covered by the study, and larger cohorts that include severe cases with pre-infection samples were considered necessary. From day 15 to 85, contracting clones showed balanced CD4/CD8 phenotypes, whereas a second wave of clones that expanded from day 15 to 37 leaned towards CD4+.

Sequenced material: PBMCs or a T cell subset sorted from them (not recorded which). The receptor comes from an adult woman who had mild COVID-19 (a few samples of this study predate the infection). The sample titles of this study are shuffled in the database, so cell type and time point are left out; the donor was told from shared clones. This chain joins TRBV7-9 to TRBJ1-1, with no confidently assigned D gene. The DNA sequence is as follows: TGTGCCAGCAGCTTTAGCGGCACTGAAGCTTCCTTT. Translated, this is CASSFSGTEASF. Outside the CDR3, residues come from the reference TRBV7-9 and TRBJ1-1 proteins, so the full variable domain is: DTGVSQNPRHKITKRGQNVTFRCDPISEHNRLYWYRQTLGQGPEFLTYFQNEAQLEKSRLLSDRFSAERPKGSFSTLEIQRTEQGDSAMYLCASSFSGTEASFGQGTRLTVV.